These 15 T cell receptor beta chains were all obtained from the same sample, sequenced in a study of cytomegalovirus exposure and HLA in healthy donors. PCR used 60 Vbeta primers and 13 Jbeta primers. Measured with immunoSEQ multiplex PCR; TCRdb has only the in-frame clones, and not every one. The repertoire holds 150,000 or so clones, with less than 90% as singletons. The sequencing sample was made of PBMCs. The origin of the receptors is a boy aged 2-15 years in good health and CMV-seronegative.

The genes are TRBV6-5 and TRBJ2-5, with unresolved D. The length of the CDR3 is 15 residues. V was cut by 6 bases and J by 2 bases, with 16 bases left in between. Germline CDR1 reads MNHEY; CDR2 reads SVGAGI. CDR3 in DNA: TGTGCCAGCAGCCGTTATAGTCGGTCTCAAGAGACCCAGTACTTC. Amino acid sequence: CASSRYSRSQETQYF.

The chain recombines TRBV7-9 with TRBJ2-5; no reliable D call. Between the trimmed V and J ends, which lost 1 base and 5 bases, there was a span of 8 bases. This CDR3 comprises 13 residues. The germline V gene has CDR1 SEHNR and CDR2 FQNEAQ (reference sequence). CDR3 in amino acids: CASSLGNRETQYF. The CDR3 nucleotides read TGTGCCAGCAGCTTAGGAAACCGGGAGACCCAGTACTTC.

About this clone: A junction boundary mismatches the germline segment, possibly from a read error. The chain employs TRBV19 and TRBJ2-7; D remains ambiguous. Germline loops: CDR1 LNHDA, CDR2 SQIVND (reference sequence). This CDR3 contains 15 residues. CDR3 coding DNA: TGTGTCAGTAGTATGCGTGTCGCCCTCTCCTACGAGCAGTACTTC. Translated: CVSSMRVALSYEQYF.

This rearrangement joins TRBV6-1 to TRBJ1-1; TRBD1 might be the D (6 bases). V gave up 6 bases and J gave up 6 bases, with 17 bases separating them. The V gene's germline CDR1 is MNHNS and CDR2 SASEGT. The CDR3 contains 14 residues. Here the CDR3 reads CASRLGQYRAEAFF. The CDR3 coding sequence is TGTGCCAGCAGGCTTGGACAGTATCGCGCTGAAGCTTTCTTT.

J is TRBJ2-7 and V is TRBV9; no firm D call. V lost 0 bases and J lost 1, with 8 bases in between. The germline V gene encodes CDR1 SGDLS and CDR2 YYNGEE. The CDR3 loop spans 14 amino acids. The CDR3 loop is CASSVAAVSYEQYF. CDR3 sequence (DNA): TGTGCCAGCAGCGTAGCGGCGGTTTCCTACGAGCAGTACTTC.

The chain has TRBV5-1 and TRBJ2-7, with 13 bases that match TRBD2. Per germline, CDR1 SGHRS and CDR2 YFSETQ. After removal of 4 bases from V and 2 bases from J, the junction contained 12 bases not matched to a gene. The CDR3 runs to 18 residues. The CDR3 DNA follows: TGCGCCAGCAGCGCGGACAGGGGGACTAGCGGGAACCCCTACGAGCAGTACTTC. Translation gives CASSADRGTSGNPYEQYF. Drawing the rest from reference TRBV5-1 and TRBJ2-7, the complete variable domain is KAGVTQTPRYLIKTRGQQVTLSCSPISGHRSVSWYQQTPGQGLQFLFEYFSETQRNKGNFPGRFSGRQFSNSRSEMNVSTLELGDSALYLCASSADRGTSGNPYEQYFGPGTRLTVT.

In its sample, this clone was seen once. V gene TRBV9 combines with J gene TRBJ1-5; 8 nucleotides line up with TRBD1. Germline lookup yields CDR1 SGDLS and CDR2 YYNGEE. The CDR3 contains 15 residues. The J segment lost 4 bases and the V segment lost 3 bases, leaving 6 bases of the junction unmatched. The DNA for the CDR3 is TGTGCCAGCAGCGCCCGGACAGGGTTTAATCAGCCCCAGCATTTT. Amino acid sequence: CASSARTGFNQPQHF.

The chain couples TRBV27 to TRBJ2-7; 10 positions agree with TRBD1. The germline V gene encodes CDR1 MNHEY and CDR2 SMNVEV (reference sequence). The CDR3 spans 15 residues. V dropped 5 bases and J dropped 2; count of bases not matched to a gene: 6. CDR3 residues: CASSGRDRGTYEQYF. In DNA form, the CDR3 reads TGTGCCAGCAGTGGCCGGGACAGGGGCACCTACGAGCAGTACTTC.

The chain joins TRBV18 to TRBJ1-1, with 7 bases aligning to TRBD1. CDR1 is KGHSH and CDR2 is LQKENI in the germline V gene. The CDR3 is 16 residues long. V lost 2 bases and J lost 0; bases outside the gene matches: 6. DNA for the CDR3: TGTGCCAGCTCACCAATACAGGGGTCCATGAACACTGAAGCTTTCTTT. It codes for CASSPIQGSMNTEAFF.

The rearrangement uses TRBV27 and TRBJ2-3, with D tentatively TRBD1 (5 bases). The CDR3 totals 15 residues. Trimming took 5 bases from V and 2 from J, leaving 14 bases between them. The germline V gene encodes CDR1 MNHEY and CDR2 SMNVEV (reference sequence). The CDR3 bases are TGTGCCAGCAGTAAACTCAGGGAAGCCACAGATACGCAGTATTTT. This sequence encodes CASSKLREATDTQYF.

This chain uses TRBV19 with TRBJ2-7; TRBD1 is a possible D gene (7 bases). The V end was cut by 1 base, the J end by 9 bases, with 16 bases between. The CDR3 runs to 14 residues. The germline CDR1 and CDR2 sequences are LNHDA and SQIVND (reference sequence). Here the CDR3 DNA reads TGTGCCAGTAGTATAGGCGGGGACAGCTTTGGGCAGTACTTC. Translation: CASSIGGDSFGQYF.

V gene TRBV9 combines with J gene TRBJ2-6; 8 nucleotides align to TRBD1. Germline CDR1 reads SGDLS; CDR2 reads YYNGEE. J gave up 0 bases and V 4 bases, and 6 bases lay outside the gene matches. The CDR3 consists of 17 residues. CDR3 DNA: TGTGCCAGCAGCTTAGGACAGGGCCTCTCTGGGGCCAACGTCCTGACTTTC. Translation: CASSLGQGLSGANVLTF.

V is TRBV9 and J is TRBJ1-3; 8 nucleotides agree with TRBD1. The CDR3 extends over 14 amino acids. V was clipped by 0 bases and J by 4 bases; unmatched bases: 0. The germline CDR1 and CDR2 sequences are SGDLS and YYNGEE. CDR3 residues: CASSVGQGGNTIYF. CDR3 nucleotide sequence: TGTGCCAGCAGCGTAGGACAGGGGGGAAACACCATATATTTT.

The J gene is TRBJ2-6, the V gene TRBV11-1, with 12 bases aligning to TRBD2. The CDR3 consists of 17 residues. V lost 6 bases to trimming and J lost 4 bases; unmatched junction nucleotides: 7. CDR1 is SGHAT, CDR2 FQDESV, per germline (reference sequence). CDR3 sequence reads: CASRRTSGGSGANVLTF. The CDR3 nucleotides read TGTGCCAGCAGACGTACTAGCGGGGGGTCCGGGGCCAACGTCCTGACTTTC.

V is TRBV10-2 and J is TRBJ1-2; 9 positions agree with TRBD1. Germline CDR1 is WSHSY and CDR2 is SAAADI. This CDR3 is 14 amino acids long. Trimming at V came to 6 bases and at J to 7 bases, leaving 9 bases not matched to a gene. DNA for the CDR3: TGCGCCAGCAGCGAAAAACGGACAGGGGTTGGCTACACCTTC. Residues: CASSEKRTGVGYTF.